The subject of this entry is one TCR beta chain. Individually, TCR cDNA molecules were each labelled with a unique molecular identifier. TCRdb redid the calling of the 5' RACE reads with MiXCR, one entry per CDR3 protein. The table has roughly 79,000 distinct CDR3 sequences, over 9.5% seen once. This entry belongs to a study of spatial heterogeneity in lung cancer. CDR3 size: 16 residues. Trimming cost V 3 bases and J 7 bases, with 19 bases left between them. Germline CDR1 and CDR2: LNHDA and SQIVND (reference sequence). Time point: sample taken at primary tumor resection. Extraction of whole RNA from tumor, nontumor lung or frozen PBMC preceded unsorted sequencing.

The genes are TRBV19 and TRBJ1-5, with D perhaps matching TRBD1 (5 bases). The material was PBMCs, obtained at surgery. The TCR sequence derives from a male donor with early-stage non-small cell lung cancer. The CDR3 coding sequence is TGTGCCAGTAGTATCCCCCCCATGGGGCCGTGGCAGCCCCAGCATTTT. Translation gives CASSIPPMGPWQPQHF.